This T cell receptor (beta chain) comes out of a study of beta chain features in type 1 diabetes. TCRB transcripts that were expressed got sequenced, as all of the isolated RNA had been reverse transcribed. The table came from immunoSEQ multiplex PCR; TCRdb's copy has only in-frame clones and leaves some out. The sample lists 140,000 to 150,000 clones; 40% to 55% were seen once. Findings and caveats of the study: When Type 1 diabetes patients were examined, their TCRB CDR3s proved moderately but significantly shorter in all four CD4+ subsets. Type 1 diabetes patients showed fewer insertions and more deletions at VDJ junctions.

Using CD45RO/CCR7/CD25/CD127/CD95/CD27, CD4+ naive, central memory, regulatory and stem cell-like memory cells were sorted. Points on this clone: Antigen: not known.

V shed 5 bases and J 7 bases; nucleotides not matched to a gene: 2. The CDR3 runs 15 residues. Germline-derived CDR1 and CDR2 are SGHVS and FQNEAQ. The sample was Tregs from blood. The clonotype comes from a man aged 18 to 30 in good health. This chain links TRBV7-8 with TRBJ2-1; 16 bases are a match to TRBD2. The CDR3 bases are TGTGCCAGCAGCCGGGGACTAGCGGGGGGGAATGAGCAGTTCTTC. It encodes CASSRGLAGGNEQFF.